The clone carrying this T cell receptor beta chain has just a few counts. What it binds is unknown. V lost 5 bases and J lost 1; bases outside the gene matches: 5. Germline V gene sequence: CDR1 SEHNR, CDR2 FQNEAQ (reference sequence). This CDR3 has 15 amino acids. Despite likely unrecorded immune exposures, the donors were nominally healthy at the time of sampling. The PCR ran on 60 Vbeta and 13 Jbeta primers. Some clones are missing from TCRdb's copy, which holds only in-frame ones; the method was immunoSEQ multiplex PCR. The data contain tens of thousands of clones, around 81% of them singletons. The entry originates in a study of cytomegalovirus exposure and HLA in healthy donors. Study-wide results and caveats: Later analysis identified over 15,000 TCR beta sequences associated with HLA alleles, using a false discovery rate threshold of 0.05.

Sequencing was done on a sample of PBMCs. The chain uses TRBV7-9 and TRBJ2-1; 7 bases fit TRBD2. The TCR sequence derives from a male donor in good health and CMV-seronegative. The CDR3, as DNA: TGTGCCAGCAGCCTCGGACTAGATTCCTACAATGAGCAGTTCTTC. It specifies CASSLGLDSYNEQFF.